These T cell receptor beta chains were read from a single sample in a study of human T cells and chemical hapten exposure. TCRdb recomputed calls from the RACE reads with MiXCR, one row per CDR3 protein. The sample lists nearly 55,000 distinct CDR3 sequences, 8.5% to 10% occurring once. The specimen was whole blood, collected in connection with sensitization to the hapten diphenylcyclopropenone (DPC). Receptors originate from a woman aged 45-60 years with alopecia areata. Some clones in this sample may be carry-over from other donors' samples. Each CDR3 is given with its conserved first and last residue. The D gene is left open where the match is weak. Clone sizes are given selectively: once, few, many, or a class where the clone is expanded.

v_call	cdr3_length	clone_size	j_call	d_call	cdr3_nt	cdr3_aa
TRBV3-1	15	few	TRBJ1-2	NA	TGTGCCAGCAGCCAACTGGACAGAAGGATAAATGGCTACACCTTC	CASSQLDRRINGYTF
TRBV5-1	15	few	TRBJ2-3	NA	TGCGCCAGCAGCCGCCCATCCTTGGACACAGATACGCAGTATTTT	CASSRPSLDTDTQYF
TRBV11-1	16	few	TRBJ2-1	NA	TGTGCCAGCAGCGGGAAACTAGCACAACCTTACAATGAGCAGTTCTTC	CASSGKLAQPYNEQFF
TRBV18	13	NA	TRBJ2-5	NA	TGTGCCAGCACACCAGGCACCCAAGAGACCCAGTACTTC	CASTPGTQETQYF
TRBV4-3	15	many	TRBJ1-2	NA	TGCGCCAGCAGCCAAGATGGTCAGAGCAGCTATGGCTACACCTTC	CASSQDGQSSYGYTF
TRBV29-1	11	once	TRBJ2-3	NA	TGCAGCGTTGAAGTTGCAGATACGCAGTATTTT	CSVEVADTQYF
TRBV29-1	12	few	TRBJ2-5	NA	TGCAGCGTTGATCAGGGGCAAGAGACCCAGTACTTC	CSVDQGQETQYF
TRBV6-5	15	NA	TRBJ2-2	NA	TGTGCCAGCAGCCACGGACTGGCGGCTACCAGGGAGCTGTTTTTT	CASSHGLAATRELFF
TRBV5-1	13	many	TRBJ2-2	NA	TGCGCCAGCAGCTCCGGCCGGACCGGGGAGCTGTTTTTT	CASSSGRTGELFF
TRBV6-6	15	many	TRBJ1-1	NA	TGTGCCAGCAGTCAGGGACATGCCCCCTCCACTGAAGCTTTCTTT	CASSQGHAPSTEAFF
TRBV18	14	many	TRBJ1-1	TRBD1	TGTGCCAGCTCGCGGGACAGCTTGAACACTGAAGCTTTCTTT	CASSRDSLNTEAFF
TRBV11-2	17	NA	TRBJ2-4	NA	TGTGCCAGCAGCCCGGGGACACTGCTTTGGGCGAAAAACATTCAGTACTTC	CASSPGTLLWAKNIQYF
TRBV28	14	NA	TRBJ1-4	TRBD1	TGTGCCAGCAGCTTGGACAGGGCTAATGAAAAACTGTTTTTT	CASSLDRANEKLFF
TRBV6-2/TRBV6-3	18	few	TRBJ1-2	NA	TGTGCCAGCAGACGGGAAGGAGGGGTCAGGCCAATAGGCTATGGCTACACCTTC	CASRREGGVRPIGYGYTF